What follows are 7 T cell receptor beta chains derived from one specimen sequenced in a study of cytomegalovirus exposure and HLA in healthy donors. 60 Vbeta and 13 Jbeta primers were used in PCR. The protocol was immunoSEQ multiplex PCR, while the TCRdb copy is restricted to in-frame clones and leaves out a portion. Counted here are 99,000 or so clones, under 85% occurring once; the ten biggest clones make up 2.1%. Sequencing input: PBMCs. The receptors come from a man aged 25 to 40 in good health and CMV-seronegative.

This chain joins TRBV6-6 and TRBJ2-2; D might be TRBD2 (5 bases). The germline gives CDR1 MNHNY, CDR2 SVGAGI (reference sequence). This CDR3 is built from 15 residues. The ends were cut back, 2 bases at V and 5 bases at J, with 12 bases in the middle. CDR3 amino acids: CASSYPLSGTGELFF. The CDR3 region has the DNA TGTGCCAGCAGTTACCCCCTATCGGGGACCGGGGAGCTGTTTTTT.

CDR3 in amino acids: CATSSRENYGYTF. The CDR3 DNA is TGTGCCACCAGCAGCCGGGAAAACTATGGCTACACCTTC. The chain combines TRBV15 with TRBJ1-2, with D unclear. The CDR3 covers 13 residues. V was pared by 3 bases and J by 2 bases, with 7 bases between. Germline V lookup: CDR1 LNHNV, CDR2 YYDKDF (reference sequence).

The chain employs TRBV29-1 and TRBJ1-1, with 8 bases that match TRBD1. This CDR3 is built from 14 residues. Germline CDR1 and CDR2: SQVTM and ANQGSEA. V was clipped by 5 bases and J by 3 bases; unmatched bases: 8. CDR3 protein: CSVSPSTGDTEAFF. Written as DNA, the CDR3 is TGCAGCGTTTCACCCTCGACAGGGGACACTGAAGCTTTCTTT.

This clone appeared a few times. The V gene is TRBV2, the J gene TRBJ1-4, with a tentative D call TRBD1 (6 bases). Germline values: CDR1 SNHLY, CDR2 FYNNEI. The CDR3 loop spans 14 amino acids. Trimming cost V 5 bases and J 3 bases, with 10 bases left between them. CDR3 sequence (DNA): TGTGCCAGCAGTCCACAGGGTCCTAATGAAAAACTGTTTTTT. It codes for CASSPQGPNEKLFF.

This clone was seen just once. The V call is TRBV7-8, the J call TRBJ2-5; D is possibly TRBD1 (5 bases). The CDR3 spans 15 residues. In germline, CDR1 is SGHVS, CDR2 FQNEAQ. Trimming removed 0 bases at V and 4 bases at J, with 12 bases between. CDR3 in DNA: TGTGCCAGCAGCTTAGCATACCAGGGCAGAGAGACCCAGTACTTC. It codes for CASSLAYQGRETQYF.

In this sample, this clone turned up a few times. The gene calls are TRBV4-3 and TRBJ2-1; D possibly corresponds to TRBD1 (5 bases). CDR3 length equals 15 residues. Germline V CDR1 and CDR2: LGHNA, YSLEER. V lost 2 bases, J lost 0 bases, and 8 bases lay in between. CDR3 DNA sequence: TGCGCCAGCAGCCAATCAGGGTCCTCCTACAATGAGCAGTTCTTC. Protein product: CASSQSGSSYNEQFF.

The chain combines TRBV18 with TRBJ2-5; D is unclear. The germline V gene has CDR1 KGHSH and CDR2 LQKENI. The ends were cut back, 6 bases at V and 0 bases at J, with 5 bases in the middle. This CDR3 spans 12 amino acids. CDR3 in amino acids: CASSPYQETQYF. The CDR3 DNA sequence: TGTGCCAGCTCCCCGTACCAAGAGACCCAGTACTTC.